The rows below give T cell receptor beta chains drawn from one sample of a study of blood T cell repertoires in COVID-19. Assay used: immunoSEQ multiplex PCR; TCRdb lists only in-frame clones, some missing. Counted here are around 92,000 clones, 85% to 90% occurring once; the ten biggest clones make up more than 4.5%. Sequenced material: peripheral blood. All receptors come from a woman older than 75 with active COVID-19. CDR3s include the opening cysteine and the closing phenylalanine or tryptophan. A D gene is named only where the DNA matches it firmly. Not every row has a clone size; where given, it reads once, few, many or a size class.

.	.	TRBJ2-3	TRBV4-3	CASSQDGTDGDTQYF	TGCGCCAGCAGCCAAGATGGGACTGACGGGGATACGCAGTATTTT
.	.	TRBJ1-3	TRBV7-2	CASSLVAGQRSGNTIYF	TGTGCCAGCAGCTTAGTCGCTGGACAGCGCTCTGGAAACACCATATATTTT
.	.	TRBJ2-7	TRBV28	CASTLGLDTTYEQYF	TGTGCCAGCACCCTGGGTCTGGACACCACCTACGAGCAGTACTTC
.	.	TRBJ2-1	TRBV5-4	CASSLGHPLADNEQFF	TGTGCCAGCAGCTTGGGGCACCCCTTAGCCGACAATGAGCAGTTCTTC
.	.	TRBJ2-7	TRBV7-6	CASSLDGNEQYF	TGTGCCAGCAGCTTAGACGGGAACGAGCAGTACTTC
.	.	TRBJ1-2	TRBV9	CASTQPGSGFGYTF	TGTGCCAGCACCCAACCGGGCTCAGGGTTTGGCTACACCTTC
TRBD1	few	TRBJ1-3	TRBV6-6	CAESATGGASGNTIYF	TGTGCCGAATCGGCGACAGGGGGCGCGTCTGGAAACACCATATATTTT
TRBD2	.	TRBJ2-2	TRBV5-4	CASSLGREGPGRELFF	TGTGCCAGCAGCTTGGGGCGGGAGGGCCCCGGCCGGGAGCTGTTTTTT
.	once	TRBJ1-2	TRBV5-1	CASSADSGYRYTF	TGCGCCAGCAGCGCGGATAGTGGATATCGCTACACCTTC
.	.	TRBJ2-7	TRBV28	CASSPPRGIGEQYF	TGTGCCAGCAGCCCTCCTAGGGGGATCGGGGAGCAGTACTTC
TRBD2	.	TRBJ2-4	TRBV27	CASSFLAGATKNIQYF	TGTGCCAGCAGTTTTCTAGCGGGAGCCACCAAAAACATTCAGTACTTC
TRBD2	.	TRBJ2-1	TRBV20-1	CSASSGGRRHMQFF	TGCAGTGCTAGTTCTGGCGGGAGGCGACACATGCAGTTCTTC
.	once	TRBJ2-1	TRBV12-3/TRBV12-4	CASYYRRGNEQFF	TGTGCCAGCTATTATCGGCGGGGCAATGAGCAGTTCTTC
.	.	TRBJ2-7	TRBV9	CASTDRLTGEQYF	TGTGCCAGCACGGACAGACTTACTGGGGAGCAGTACTTC
.	.	TRBJ1-6	TRBV5-1	CASSLDAISPLHF	TGCGCCAGCAGCTTGGACGCGATTTCACCCCTCCACTTT
.	.	TRBJ2-2	TRBV6-2/TRBV6-3	CASSYLQTNTGELFF	TGTGCCAGCAGTTACCTCCAGACGAACACCGGGGAGCTGTTTTTT
.	.	TRBJ1-5	TRBV6-2/TRBV6-3	CASSPAVRGGLYSNQPQHF	TGTGCCAGCAGCCCGGCGGTAAGGGGGGGACTTTATAGCAATCAGCCCCAGCATTTT
.	.	TRBJ2-1	TRBV7-9	CASIPNLSSYNEQFF	TGTGCCAGCATCCCCAACTTGAGCTCCTACAATGAGCAGTTCTTC
.	.	TRBJ1-5	TRBV28	CASSFRRATSNQPQHF	TGTGCCAGCAGTTTTCGCAGGGCGACTAGCAATCAGCCCCAGCATTTT
TRBD2	.	TRBJ2-1	TRBV24-1	CATSWTSGRFDEQFF	TGTGCCACCAGTTGGACTAGCGGGAGGTTCGATGAGCAGTTCTTC
TRBD1	.	TRBJ2-7	TRBV2	CASGSRDRTYEQYF	TGTGCCAGCGGGTCCCGGGACAGAACCTACGAGCAGTACTTC
.	.	TRBJ1-1	TRBV30	CAWSPGTANTEAFF	TGTGCCTGGAGCCCCGGGACTGCAAACACTGAAGCTTTCTTT
TRBD2	.	TRBJ2-1	TRBV11-2	CASSFPSGYNEQFF	TGTGCCAGCAGCTTTCCTAGCGGCTACAATGAGCAGTTCTTC
TRBD2	.	TRBJ2-7	TRBV11-2	CASSLAVAGVGSYEQYF	TGTGCCAGCAGCTTAGCGGTGGCGGGAGTAGGATCCTACGAGCAGTACTTC
TRBD1	.	TRBJ1-2	TRBV7-2	CASSLGGTGVSNYGYTF	TGTGCCAGCAGCTTAGGGGGGACAGGGGTCTCTAACTATGGCTACACCTTC
TRBD2	.	TRBJ2-7	TRBV6-2/TRBV6-3	CASSYWRESSEQYF	TGTGCCAGCAGTTACTGGCGGGAGTCAAGCGAGCAGTACTTC
.	.	TRBJ2-5	TRBV3-1/TRBV3-2	CASSLLAPEGETQYF	TGTGCCAGCAGCCTTTTAGCACCGGAGGGGGAGACCCAGTACTTC
.	.	TRBJ1-2	TRBV28	CASSLGGGYGYTF	TGTGCCAGCAGTTTAGGGGGAGGCTATGGCTACACCTTC